Sequencing of this TCR beta chain was carried out in a study of T cell responses to AZD1222 COVID-19 vaccine. Study findings and constraints: Recipients of AZD1222 seropositive at baseline numbered only 6 or 7. Repertoire sampling was restricted to post-peak T cell response timepoints.

The table came from immunoSEQ multiplex PCR; TCRdb's copy has only in-frame clones and leaves some out. The sample has 86,000 or so clones, approximately 90% seen once. As regards this clone: Its antigen is undetermined.

Between the trimmed V and J ends, which lost 3 bases and 5 bases, there was a span of 12 bases. The CDR3 length is 14 residues. Germline CDR1 is SNHLY and CDR2 is FYNNEI. The genes are TRBV2 and TRBJ2-3, with unresolved D. The clonotype was recovered from an adult in good health. The sequences come from peripheral blood, collected on day 0 of MenACWY control vaccination. This CDR3 is CASSDWVGEDTQYF. DNA of the CDR3: TGTGCCAGCAGTGATTGGGTTGGGGAAGATACGCAGTATTTT.